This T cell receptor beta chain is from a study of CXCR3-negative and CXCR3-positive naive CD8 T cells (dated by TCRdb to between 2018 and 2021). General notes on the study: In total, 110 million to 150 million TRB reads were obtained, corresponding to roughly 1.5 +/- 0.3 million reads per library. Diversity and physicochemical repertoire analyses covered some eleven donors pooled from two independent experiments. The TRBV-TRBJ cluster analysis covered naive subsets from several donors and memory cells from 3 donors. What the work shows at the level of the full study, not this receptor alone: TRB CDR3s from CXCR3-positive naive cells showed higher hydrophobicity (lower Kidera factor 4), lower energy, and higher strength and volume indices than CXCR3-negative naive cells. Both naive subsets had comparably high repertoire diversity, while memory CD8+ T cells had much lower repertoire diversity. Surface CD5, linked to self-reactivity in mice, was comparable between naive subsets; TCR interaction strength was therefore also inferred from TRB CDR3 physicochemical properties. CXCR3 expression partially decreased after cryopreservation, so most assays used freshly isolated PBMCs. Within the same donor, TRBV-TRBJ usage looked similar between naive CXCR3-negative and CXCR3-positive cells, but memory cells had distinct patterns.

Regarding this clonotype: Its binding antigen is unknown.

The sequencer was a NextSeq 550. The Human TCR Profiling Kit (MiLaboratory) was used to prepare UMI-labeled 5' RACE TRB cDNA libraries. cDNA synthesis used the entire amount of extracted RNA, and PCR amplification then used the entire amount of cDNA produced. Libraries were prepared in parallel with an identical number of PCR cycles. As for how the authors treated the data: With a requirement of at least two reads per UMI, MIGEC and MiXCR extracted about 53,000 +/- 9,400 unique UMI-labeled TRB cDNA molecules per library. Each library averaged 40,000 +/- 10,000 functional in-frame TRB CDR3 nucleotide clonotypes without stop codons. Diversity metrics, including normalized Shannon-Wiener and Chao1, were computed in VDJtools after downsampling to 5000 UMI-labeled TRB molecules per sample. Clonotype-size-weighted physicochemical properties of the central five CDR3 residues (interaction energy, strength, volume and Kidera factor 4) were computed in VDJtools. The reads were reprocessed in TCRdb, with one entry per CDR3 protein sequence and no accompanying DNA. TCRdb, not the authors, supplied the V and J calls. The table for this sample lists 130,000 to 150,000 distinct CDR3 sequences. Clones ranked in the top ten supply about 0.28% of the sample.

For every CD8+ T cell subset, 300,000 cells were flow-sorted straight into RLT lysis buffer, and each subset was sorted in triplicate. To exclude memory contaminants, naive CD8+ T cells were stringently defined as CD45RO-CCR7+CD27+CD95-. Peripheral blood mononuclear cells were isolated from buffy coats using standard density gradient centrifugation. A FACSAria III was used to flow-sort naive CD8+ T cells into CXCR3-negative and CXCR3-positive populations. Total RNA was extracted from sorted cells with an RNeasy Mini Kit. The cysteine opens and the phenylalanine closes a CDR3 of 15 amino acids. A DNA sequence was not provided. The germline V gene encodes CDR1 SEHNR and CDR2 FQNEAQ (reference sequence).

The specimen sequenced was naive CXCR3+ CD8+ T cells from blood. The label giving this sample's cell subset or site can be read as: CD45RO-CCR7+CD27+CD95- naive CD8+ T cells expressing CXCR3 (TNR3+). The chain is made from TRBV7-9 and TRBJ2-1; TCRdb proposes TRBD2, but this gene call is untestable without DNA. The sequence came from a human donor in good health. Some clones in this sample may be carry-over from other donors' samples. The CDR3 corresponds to CASSRTSATYNEQFF.